One sample yielded the 28 T cell receptor beta chains listed below, sequenced in a study of post-analysis software for immune sequencing data. Study results and limitations: Controls had lower frequencies than patients of about five TRBV segments, which included TRBV5-6, TRBV5-1 and TRBV20-1.

Included in the TCR beta cDNA libraries were unique molecular identifiers. In TCRdb, the PCR reads were re-called with MiXCR into one record per CDR3 protein. The repertoire holds approximately 440,000 distinct CDR3 sequences, with roughly 45% as singletons. Their specific antigens are unknown. Sequenced input: blood. The origin of the receptors is a girl between 5 and 17 years old with multiple sclerosis.

This rearrangement joins TRBV12-3 or TRBV12-4 to TRBJ2-1; D gene uncertain. V gave up 1 base and J gave up 6 bases, with 10 bases separating them. The CDR3 runs to 14 residues. CDR3 region: CASSLVLGLNEQFF. CDR3 coding DNA: TGTGCCAGCAGTTTAGTACTTGGGCTCAATGAGCAGTTCTTC.

The CDR3 sequence: CASTWGFSVGTEAFF. CDR3 sequence (DNA): TGTGCCAGCACCTGGGGCTTTTCGGTTGGCACTGAAGCTTTCTTT. This chain links TRBV12-3 or TRBV12-4 with TRBJ1-1, with D maybe TRBD1 (5 bases). The V and J ends lost 7 bases and 4 bases respectively, with 19 bases between them. The CDR3 has 15 residues.

On this clonotype: At one end the junction does not follow the germline gene, possibly because of a read error. The rearrangement uses TRBV3-1 and TRBJ2-5; TRBD1 agrees at 8 bases. The length of the CDR3 is 14 residues. CDR1 is LGHDT, CDR2 YNNKEL, per germline (reference sequence). CDR3 DNA: TGCGCCAGCAGCCAGACAGGGGTCCAAGAGACCCAGTACTTC. Protein sequence: CASSQTGVQETQYF.

The rearrangement joins TRBV10-3 to TRBJ2-7; D not resolved. The germline V and J ends were trimmed by 10 bases and 4 bases, with 20 bases remaining between them. The CDR3 is made up of 14 amino acids. From germline, CDR1 is ENHRY and CDR2 SYGVKD. The CDR3 coding sequence is TGTGCCACAAAACCCGAGAACCGAGGATACGAGCAGTACTTC. Protein product: CATKPENRGYEQYF.

The sample holds one count of this clonotype. This chain connects TRBV6-2 or TRBV6-3 to TRBJ2-1; TRBD2 is a possible D gene (6 bases). V lost 1 base and J lost 0, with 7 bases in between. The V gene's germline CDR1 is MNHEY and CDR2 SVGEGT. CDR3 length equals 15 residues. DNA for the CDR3: TGTGCCAGCAGTTACTACGGGAGCTCCTACAATGAGCAGTTCTTC. Protein: CASSYYGSSYNEQFF.

The chain is built from TRBV10-3 and TRBJ2-7; D remains ambiguous. CDR3 size: 11 residues. Germline V gene sequence: CDR1 ENHRY, CDR2 SYGVKD. V shed 5 bases and J shed 4 bases, with 6 bases lying between them. CDR3 amino acids: CAISRAYEQYF. DNA for the CDR3: TGTGCCATCAGTAGGGCATACGAGCAGTACTTC.

This clonotype was found a few times. The J gene is TRBJ1-5, the V gene TRBV27, with unresolved D. The germline V gene encodes CDR1 MNHEY and CDR2 SMNVEV (reference sequence). Trimming removed 3 bases at V and 7 bases at J, with 10 bases between. The CDR3 contains 13 residues. The CDR3 DNA follows: TGTGCCAGCAGTTTGTGGGGTCGCCAGCCCCAGCATTTT. Translating it yields CASSLWGRQPQHF.

The rearrangement links TRBV7-9 to TRBJ2-3, with TRBD2 identical over 10 bases. The CDR3 consists of 17 residues. Germline V gene lookup returns CDR1 SEHNR and CDR2 FQNEAQ (reference sequence). V trimming: 6 bases; J trimming: 2 bases; junction bases outside the gene matches: 11. CDR3 sequence: CASSFTTGTSDTDTQYF. As DNA, the CDR3 is TGTGCCAGCAGTTTTACCACCGGGACTAGCGACACAGATACGCAGTATTTT.

The V gene is TRBV5-1, the J gene TRBJ1-5; unclear D gene. The CDR3 is made up of 17 amino acids. The V gene's germline CDR1 is SGHRS and CDR2 YFSETQ. Trimming took off 1 base at V and 1 base at J, with 15 bases between the two ends. In nucleotides, the CDR3 is TGCGCCAGCAGCTTGTTAGCGAGCAGCTCGAGCAATCAGCCCCAGCATTTT. Protein sequence: CASSLLASSSSNQPQHF. The full variable domain, with the rest looked up from reference TRBV5-1 and TRBJ1-5, is KAGVTQTPRYLIKTRGQQVTLSCSPISGHRSVSWYQQTPGQGLQFLFEYFSETQRNKGNFPGRFSGRQFSNSRSEMNVSTLELGDSALYLCASSLLASSSSNQPQHFGDGTRLSIL.

The chain combines TRBV18 with TRBJ2-7; tentative D call: TRBD1 (6 bases). The CDR3 totals 14 residues. V lost 1 base to trimming and J lost 7 bases, with 14 bases between them. The germline V gene has CDR1 KGHSH and CDR2 LQKENI. CDR3 loop: CASSPQNRVGEQYF. The DNA of the CDR3 is TGTGCCAGCTCACCACAGAACAGGGTGGGTGAGCAGTACTTC.

The V and J genes are TRBV7-9 and TRBJ2-3; D may correspond to TRBD1 or TRBD2 (7 bases each). Germline V lookup: CDR1 SEHNR, CDR2 FQNEAQ (reference sequence). This CDR3 contains 16 residues. The V and J ends lost 4 bases and 3 bases respectively, with 17 bases between them. CDR3 loop: CASSSRETGWTDTQYF. In DNA form, the CDR3 reads TGTGCCAGCAGCTCGCGGGAGACAGGGTGGACAGATACGCAGTATTTT.

This clonotype was detected a few times. The chain uses TRBV10-3 and TRBJ2-1, with a possible D match to TRBD1 (5 bases). This CDR3 comprises 19 residues. Trimming took 4 bases from V and 0 from J, leaving 22 bases between them. Germline CDR1 and CDR2: ENHRY and SYGVKD. CDR3 sequence reads: CAISVNRWLGRSSYNEQFF. The CDR3 DNA is TGTGCCATCAGTGTGAACAGGTGGTTGGGCCGGAGCTCCTACAATGAGCAGTTCTTC.

This clonotype was seen a handful of times. The V call is TRBV29-1, the J call TRBJ2-7; D remains unclear. The CDR3 has 13 amino acids. Looked up from germline, CDR1 is SQVTM and CDR2 is ANQGSEA. Trimming pared 4 bases from V and 1 base from J, leaving 11 bases between. The CDR3 region has the DNA TGCAGCGTTGTAGGGAATCAGTCCTACGAGCAGTACTTC. It specifies CSVVGNQSYEQYF.

J is TRBJ2-1 and V is TRBV20-1; weak D call: TRBD2 (5 bases). Germline lookup yields CDR1 DFQATT and CDR2 SNEGSKA (reference sequence). The CDR3 is made up of 14 amino acids. V dropped 7 bases and J dropped 7 bases, with 20 bases sitting between them. The CDR3 nucleotides read TGCAGTGGTCTCTTAGGAGGAGGTTTGAATGAGCAGTTCTTC. Translation gives CSGLLGGGLNEQFF.

The chain combines TRBV29-1 with TRBJ1-2; 7 bases are a match to TRBD1. The V gene's germline CDR1 is SQVTM and CDR2 ANQGSEA. The CDR3 spans 14 residues. J gave up 8 bases and V 5 bases, and 14 bases lay outside the gene matches. DNA for the CDR3: TGCAGCGTTATACAGGGGATTAGTTCGGGAGGCTACACCTTC. Translation: CSVIQGISSGGYTF. Together with reference TRBV29-1 and TRBJ1-2, the CDR3 gives the full variable domain: SAVISQKPSRDICQRGTSLTIQCQVDSQVTMMFWYRQQPGQSLTLIATANQGSEATYESGFVIDKFPISRPNLTFSTLTVSNMSPEDSSIYLCSVIQGISSGGYTFGSGTRLTVV.

The sample holds a few counts of this clonotype. One end of the junction is discordant with germline, which a read error may explain. J is TRBJ2-5 and V is TRBV7-9; 7 nucleotides align to TRBD2. The CDR3 is made up of 15 amino acids. Germline loops: CDR1 SEHNR, CDR2 FQNEAQ (reference sequence). CDR3 coding DNA: TGTGCCAGCAGCCTAGCGGAGGTGCGAATCGAGACCCAGTACTTC. Its translation is CASSLAEVRIETQYF.

The V and J genes are TRBV4-1 and TRBJ2-7, with D perhaps TRBD2 (6 bases). The CDR3 totals 16 residues. Trimming removed 1 base at V and 2 bases at J, with 15 bases between. Germline assignment: CDR1 MGHRA and CDR2 YSYEKL. The CDR3, as DNA: TGCGCCAGCAGCCAAGTAGTGCGGGACGGAGCCTACGAGCAGTACTTC. This codes for CASSQVVRDGAYEQYF.

This clonotype was picked up a small number of times. The CDR3 loop reads CASSTTSGRASGANVLTF. CDR3 sequence (DNA): TGTGCCAGCAGTACTACTAGCGGGAGGGCCTCTGGGGCCAACGTCCTGACTTTC. The rearrangement uses TRBV12-3 or TRBV12-4 and TRBJ2-6, with 13 bases that match TRBD2. CDR3 length equals 18 residues. Losses at the gene ends were 5 bases for V and 0 bases for J; bases not matched to a gene: 4.

This clonotype has only a few counts. V gene TRBV6-5 combines with J gene TRBJ2-7, with D maybe TRBD1 (6 bases). The CDR3 is 14 residues long. Germline V CDR1 and CDR2: MNHEY, SVGAGI. V lost 5 bases and J lost 2, with 13 bases in between. DNA of the CDR3: TGTGCCAGCAGTCAGGACAGTCGAACCTACGAGCAGTACTTC. It yields the protein CASSQDSRTYEQYF.

The chain links TRBV29-1 to TRBJ1-1; D gene uncertain. The ends were cut back, 0 bases at V and 0 bases at J, with 23 bases in the middle. This CDR3 contains 19 residues. Germline loops: CDR1 SQVTM, CDR2 ANQGSEA. The CDR3 DNA sequence: TGCAGCGTTGAAGATCGGCGGGGAGTGAGTACGTCTATGAACACTGAAGCTTTCTTT. Encoded protein: CSVEDRRGVSTSMNTEAFF.

This clonotype appeared a few times. The genes are TRBV25-1 and TRBJ2-4, with TRBD1 matching 12 bases. Germline V gene data show CDR1 as MGHDK and CDR2 as SYGVNS. The CDR3 extends over 14 amino acids. V lost 8 bases to trimming and J lost 4 bases; unmatched junction nucleotides: 3. The DNA of the CDR3 is TGTGCCAGCGGGGACAGGGGGCTGAAAAACATTCAGTACTTC. Its protein is CASGDRGLKNIQYF.

The chain carries TRBV29-1 and TRBJ2-1; TRBD2 matches 9 bases. This CDR3 contains 13 residues. Germline loops: CDR1 SQVTM, CDR2 ANQGSEA. Trimming removed 7 bases from V and 7 bases from J; junction bases left unmatched: 8. The CDR3 is CSGGTSRTNEQFF. The DNA for the CDR3 is TGCAGCGGAGGGACTAGCAGGACTAATGAGCAGTTCTTC.

The chain has TRBV7-2 and TRBJ1-5; 8 nucleotides agree with TRBD1. The germline CDR1 and CDR2 sequences are SGHTA and FQGNSA. The CDR3 has 16 amino acids. J gave up 3 bases and V 1 base, and 5 bases lay outside the gene matches. The CDR3 bases are TGTGCCAGCAGCTTAGACTTGACAGGGGACAATCAGCCCCAGCATTTT. Protein: CASSLDLTGDNQPQHF. The full variable domain, in which reference TRBV7-2 and TRBJ1-5 provide the parts outside the CDR3, is GAGVSQSPSNKVTEKGKDVELRCDPISGHTALYWYRQSLGQGLEFLIYFQGNSAPDKSGLPSDRFSAERTGGSVSTLTIQRTQQEDSAVYLCASSLDLTGDNQPQHFGDGTRLSIL.

A word on this clonotype: A junction boundary mismatches the germline segment, possibly from a read error. V gene TRBV24-1 combines with J gene TRBJ2-2; tentative D call: TRBD2 (5 bases). This CDR3 contains 19 residues. Germline V lookup: CDR1 KGHDR, CDR2 SFDVKD. The CDR3: CATSDLPRNTAGNTGERFF. DNA for the CDR3: TGTGCCACCAGTGATTTACCGCGGAATACCGCCGGGAACACCGGGGAGCGGTTTTTT.

V is TRBV5-1 and J is TRBJ2-7, with 10 bases aligning to TRBD1. Per germline, CDR1 SGHRS and CDR2 YFSETQ. CDR3 size: 15 residues. Trimming cost V 7 bases and J 5 bases; bases outside gene matches: 12. The CDR3 loop reads CASGPTLTGGNEQYF. CDR3 in DNA: TGCGCCAGCGGCCCCACCCTGACAGGGGGCAACGAGCAGTACTTC.

In this sample, this clonotype turned up a few times. The chain combines TRBV11-2 with TRBJ2-1; D is unclear. The CDR3 length is 13 residues. The V gene's germline CDR1 is SGHAT and CDR2 FQNNGV. V was clipped by 8 bases and J by 8 bases, with 16 bases between them. The CDR3 nucleotides are TGTGCCAGCGAGACGTACCAATCCGATGAGCAGTTCTTC. Translated, it gives CASETYQSDEQFF.

A remark on this clonotype: An end of the junction does not agree with germline; a read error may underlie this. The V gene is TRBV12-3 or TRBV12-4, the J gene TRBJ1-5; TRBD1 matches 8 bases. The CDR3 is 14 amino acids. The DNA of the CDR3 is TGTACCAGCAGTTTAGGACAGGGTAACCAGCCCCAGCATTTT. As protein: CTSSLGQGNQPQHF.

J is TRBJ2-1 and V is TRBV10-1; TRBD2 might be the D (7 bases). Germline CDR1 WNHNN, CDR2 SYGVQD (reference sequence). With 2 bases removed from V and 4 bases from J, the gap between germline ends came to 21 bases. The CDR3 has 18 amino acids. The CDR3 region is CASSEQGLGGRGYNEQFF. In DNA form, the CDR3 reads TGCGCCAGCAGTGAGCAGGGGCTTGGCGGGAGAGGTTACAATGAGCAGTTCTTC.